This TCR beta chain is from a study of shared clonotypes between healthy human individuals (dated by TCRdb to about 2020). Background for the entire study: The cohort comprised a couple of women and a few men aged 18 to 49 years. For each donor, CD4 naive and CD4 memory were each run on three plates, CD8 naive on two plates, and CD8 memory on one plate. Blood TCR repertoires of about 5 healthy adults were deeply sequenced to estimate repertoire size and the extent of clonotype sharing between individuals. Libraries were prepared and TCR repertoires were sequenced by different laboratories using diverse techniques, in order to increase sequencing depth and limit assay-specific biases. Per donor, leukapheresis produced somewhere between about 0.9 and 10 billion PBMCs.

Using the deep immunoSEQ assay, multiplex PCR amplified TCR CDR3 regions from genomic DNA. For each cell subset, the extracted genomic DNA was distributed evenly across all wells of several immunoSEQ 96-well plates, and each plate served as one replicate. Each replicate PCR for sorted subsets received about 200 ng genomic DNA, equal to some 32,000 T cell genomes. Purified libraries were measured with a Qubit 3.0 fluorometer, size-checked on a Bioanalyzer 2100, and measured again with the KAPA Library Quantification kit. A separate single-read 150-cycle Illumina NextSeq 550 flow cell was used to sequence each immunoSEQ 96-well plate. Per the authors' processing: Because only junctional sequences without quality scores were contained in the immunoSEQ output, filtering matching that applied to full-length reads could not be performed. To assign V/J genes and CDR3, sequences were annotated using PyIR, a Python wrapper for IgBLAST v1.9, with IMGT germline references. Reads with weak V/J assignments (E-value above 1e-6), missing CDR3, stop codons, out-of-frame junctions, or ambiguous translated residues were removed. V3J clonotypes were defined as sequences sharing an identical inferred V gene, J gene, and CDR3 amino acid sequence. The percentage overlap between two repertoires was calculated by dividing the number of shared unique clonotypes by the size of the smaller repertoire. Repertoire richness was assessed with RTK rarefaction, the Chao1 estimator, and Recon v2.1 estimates of unobserved clonotypes. OLGA was used to compute generation probabilities for all TCRbeta clonotypes that the gDNA method yielded from several donors. TCRdb retrieved this table from immuneACCESS and kept in-frame rearrangements only. Not all clones are present; in checked studies, unresolved V genes account for under half, and no reason is known for the remainder. V and J calls and clone size follow that table, whereas D and trimming were derived from the DNA. A total of approximately 980,000 clones appear in this sample, approximately 76% of them only once. The ten largest clones add up to about 1.5% of the sample.

Of note for this clone: It lacks a known antigen. Base-call qualities are not available, and no considerably larger clone is one nucleotide away.

Broad study findings and their caveats: Compared with non-shared clonotypes, clonotypes shared by all four sorted-subset donors had higher generation probabilities. Sampling was restricted to blood, and TCR repertoires in tissue are likely to differ from TCR repertoires in blood. Rarefaction of sorted-subset datasets indicated incomplete sequencing despite the large sequencing depth. Because the study included only a small number of donors, the genetic and exposure-history diversity represented was limited. Naive subsets generally had larger estimated clonotype richness than memory subsets did. When several donors were compared, the shared fraction of clonotypes was about 5% for naive CD4, less than 4% for naive CD8, 2.3% for memory CD4, and around 0.4% for memory CD8. Based on pairwise subsampling, the degree of clonotype sharing among donors was expected to be affected by sequencing depth.

The CDR3 runs 13 residues from the cysteine to the phenylalanine. Left in the record is the CDR3 DNA by itself, 39 bases read in frame from the first base. The germline V gene (reference sequence) supplies CDR1 WNHNN and CDR2 SYGVQD. Relative to germline, V is missing 5 bases and J is missing 6 bases, with 6 bases of the junction outside any gene match. The donors were healthy, HIV-negative adults who had no recently reported acute infections or vaccinations. Every donor was a Caucasian adult living in Nashville, Tennessee, USA. CD4+ T cells were enriched by magnetic negative selection; naive cells were then positively selected on CD45RA, and the negative fraction formed the memory subset. Blood was obtained by leukapheresis, after which PBMCs were separated by Ficoll-Histopaque density gradient centrifugation and cryopreserved in liquid nitrogen vapor phase. Analytical flow cytometry was used to check the purity and quantity of every magnetically sorted T cell population. Genomic DNA was isolated from each sorted fraction and quantified by UV absorbance on a Nanodrop 2000c.

The clonotype was recovered from a man between 18 and 35 years old in good health. Recombination joined TRBV10-1 with TRBJ2-7; 8 bases in the junction line up with TRBD2. Material for sequencing was memory CD4+ T cells sorted from blood. The label giving this sample's cell subset or site can be read as: CD45RA-negative fraction. The sequence in DNA is TGCGCCAGCAGTATCCAGCGGGAGACCGAGCAGTACTTC. It encodes CASSIQRETEQYF.